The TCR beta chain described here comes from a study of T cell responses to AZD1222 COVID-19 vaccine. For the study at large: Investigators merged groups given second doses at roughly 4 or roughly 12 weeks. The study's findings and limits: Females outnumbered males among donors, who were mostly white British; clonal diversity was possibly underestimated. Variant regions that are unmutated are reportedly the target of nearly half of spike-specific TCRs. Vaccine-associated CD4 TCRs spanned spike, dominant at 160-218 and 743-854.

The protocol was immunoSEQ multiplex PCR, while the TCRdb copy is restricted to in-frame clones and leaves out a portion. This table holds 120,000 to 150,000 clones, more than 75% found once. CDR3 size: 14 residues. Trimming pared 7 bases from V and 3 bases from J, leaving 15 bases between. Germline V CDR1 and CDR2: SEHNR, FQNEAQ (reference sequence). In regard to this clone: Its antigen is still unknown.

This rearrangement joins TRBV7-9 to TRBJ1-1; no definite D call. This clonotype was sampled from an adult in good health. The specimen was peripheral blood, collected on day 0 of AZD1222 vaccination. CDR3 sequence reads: CASIISGRDTEAFF. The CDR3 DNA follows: TGTGCCAGCATAATCTCGGGGAGAGACACTGAAGCTTTCTTT.